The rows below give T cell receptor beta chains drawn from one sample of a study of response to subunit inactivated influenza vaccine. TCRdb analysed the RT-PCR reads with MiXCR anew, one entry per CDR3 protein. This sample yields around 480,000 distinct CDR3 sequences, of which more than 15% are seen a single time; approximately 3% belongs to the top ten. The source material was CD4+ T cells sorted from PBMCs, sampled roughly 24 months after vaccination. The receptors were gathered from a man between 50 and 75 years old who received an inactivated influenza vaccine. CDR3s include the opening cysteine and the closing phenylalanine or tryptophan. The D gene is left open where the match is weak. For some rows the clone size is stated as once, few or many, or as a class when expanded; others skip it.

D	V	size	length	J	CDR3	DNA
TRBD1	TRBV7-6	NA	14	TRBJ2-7	CASSTGTAIYEQYF	TGTGCCAGCAGCACCGGGACAGCCATCTACGAGCAGTACTTC
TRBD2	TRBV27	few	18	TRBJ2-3	CASSLRTSGRAVTDTQYF	TGTGCCAGCAGTTTAAGGACTAGCGGGAGGGCCGTGACAGATACGCAGTATTTT
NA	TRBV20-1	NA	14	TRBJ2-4	CSGTPGEIKNIQYF	TGCAGTGGGACACCGGGCGAGATCAAAAACATTCAGTACTTC
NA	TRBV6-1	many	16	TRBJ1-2	CASSESDLPLNYGYTF	TGTGCCAGCAGTGAATCTGACTTACCTCTTAACTATGGCTACACCTTC
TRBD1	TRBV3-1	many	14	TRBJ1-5	CASSQLGQGQPQHF	TGTGCCAGCAGCCAACTCGGACAGGGGCAGCCCCAGCATTTT
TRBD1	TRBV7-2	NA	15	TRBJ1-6	CASSFTGTGYSPLHF	TGTGCCAGCAGCTTTACCGGGACAGGCTATTCACCCCTCCACTTT
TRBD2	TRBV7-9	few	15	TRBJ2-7	CASSSIAGDRGEQYF	TGTGCCAGCAGTTCAATAGCGGGAGATCGGGGCGAGCAGTACTTC
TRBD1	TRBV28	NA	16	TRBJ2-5	CASSGLGTGVGETQYF	TGTGCCAGCAGCGGGCTCGGGACAGGGGTGGGAGAGACCCAGTACTTC
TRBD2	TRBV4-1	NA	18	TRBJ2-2	CASSHSPLAGVNTGELFF	TGCGCCAGCAGCCATTCCCCTTTAGCGGGGGTAAACACCGGGGAGCTGTTTTTT
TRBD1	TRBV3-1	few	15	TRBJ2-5	CASSQAGTAQETQYF	TGTGCCAGCAGCCAGGCAGGGACAGCACAAGAGACCCAGTACTTC
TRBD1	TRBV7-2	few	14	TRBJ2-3	CASSWDRSTDTQYF	TGTGCCAGCAGCTGGGACAGGAGCACAGATACGCAGTATTTT
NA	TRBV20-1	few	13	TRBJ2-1	CSAARGFGNEQFF	TGCAGTGCTGCTCGGGGGTTCGGAAATGAGCAGTTCTTC
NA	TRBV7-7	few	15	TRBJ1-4	CASSLARGSNEKLFF	TGTGCTAGCAGCTTAGCGCGGGGGTCTAATGAAAAACTGTTTTTT
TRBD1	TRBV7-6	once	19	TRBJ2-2	CASSSPGLDRASYGGELFF	TGTGCCAGCAGCTCCCCGGGTCTGGACAGGGCGTCTTACGGCGGGGAGCTGTTTTTT
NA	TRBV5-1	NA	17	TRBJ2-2	CASSLVPPTGNTGELFF	TGCGCCAGCAGCTTGGTCCCCCCTACAGGGAACACCGGGGAGCTGTTTTTT
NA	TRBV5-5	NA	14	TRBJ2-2	CARSPRLGCWELFF	TGTGCCAGGAGCCCTCGGCTGGGCTGCTGGGAGCTGTTTTTT
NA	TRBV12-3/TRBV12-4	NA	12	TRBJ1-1	CASSLARGSAFF	TGTGCCAGCAGTTTGGCTCGGGGATCTGCTTTCTTT
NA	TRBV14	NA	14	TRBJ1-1	CASSQEMVMTEAFF	TGTGCCAGCAGCCAAGAAATGGTTATGACTGAAGCTTTCTTT
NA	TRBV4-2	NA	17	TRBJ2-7	CASSQQGGGLGSYEQYF	TGTGCCAGCAGCCAACAGGGAGGGGGACTCGGCTCCTACGAGCAGTACTTC
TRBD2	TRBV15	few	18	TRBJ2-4	CATSRLSIAGVAKNIQYF	TGTGCCACCAGCAGATTATCTATAGCGGGAGTAGCCAAAAACATTCAGTACTTC
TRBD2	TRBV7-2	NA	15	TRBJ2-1	CSSSLASGGYNEQFF	TGTTCCAGCAGCTTAGCTAGCGGGGGTTACAATGAGCAGTTCTTC
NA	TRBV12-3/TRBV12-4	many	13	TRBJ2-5	CASSLKQGETQYF	TGTGCCAGCAGTTTGAAACAGGGAGAGACCCAGTACTTC
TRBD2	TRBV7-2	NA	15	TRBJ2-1	CASSPREVKYNEQFF	TGTGCCAGCAGCCCTCGGGAGGTCAAGTACAATGAGCAGTTCTTC
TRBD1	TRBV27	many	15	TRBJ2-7	CASSVGQGIQYEQYF	TGTGCCAGCAGTGTGGGACAGGGGATTCAATACGAGCAGTACTTC
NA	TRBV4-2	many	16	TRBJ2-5	CASSQGSGPSQETQYF	TGTGCCAGCAGCCAAGGAAGTGGACCATCCCAAGAGACCCAGTACTTC
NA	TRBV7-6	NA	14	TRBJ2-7	CASPTWGKVCEQYF	TGTGCCAGCCCCACGTGGGGAAAGGTTTGCGAGCAGTACTTC
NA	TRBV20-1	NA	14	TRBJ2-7	CSARGIVTAYEQYF	TGCAGTGCTAGAGGGATAGTGACGGCCTACGAGCAGTACTTC
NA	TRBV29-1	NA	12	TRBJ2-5	CSAGRKEETQYF	TGCAGCGCTGGGAGAAAGGAAGAGACCCAGTACTTC
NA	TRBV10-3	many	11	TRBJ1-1	CAIKTDTEAFF	TGTGCCATCAAAACGGACACTGAAGCTTTCTTT
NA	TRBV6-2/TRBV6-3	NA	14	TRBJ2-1	CASSYGSAPWGQFF	TGTGCCAGCAGTTACGGTTCGGCCCCTTGGGGGCAGTTCTTC
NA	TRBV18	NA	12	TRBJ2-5	CASSPRAETQYF	TGTGCCAGCTCACCACGAGCAGAGACCCAGTACTTC
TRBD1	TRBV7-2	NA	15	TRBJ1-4	CASSLGTGADLKLFF	TGTGCCAGCAGCTTGGGGACAGGGGCGGATTTAAAACTGTTTTTT
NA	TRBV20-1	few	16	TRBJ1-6	CSARVGLVGNNSPLHF	TGCAGTGCTAGAGTAGGGTTGGTGGGAAATAATTCACCCCTCCACTTT
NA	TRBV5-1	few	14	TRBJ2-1	CASSLGTASNEQFF	TGCGCCAGCAGCTTGGGGACAGCTAGTAATGAGCAGTTCTTC
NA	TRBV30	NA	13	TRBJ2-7	CAWRRDGDYEQYF	TGTGCCTGGAGGCGGGACGGTGACTACGAGCAGTACTTC
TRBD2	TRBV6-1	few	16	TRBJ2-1	CASSPSLAGGKYEQFF	TGTGCCAGCAGTCCATCTCTAGCGGGAGGCAAGTATGAGCAGTTCTTC
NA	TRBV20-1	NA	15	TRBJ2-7	CSAPAPGLHAYEQYF	TGCAGTGCCCCAGCACCGGGCCTGCATGCCTACGAGCAGTACTTC
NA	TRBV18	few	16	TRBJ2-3	CASSPARRSSTDTQYF	TGTGCCAGCTCACCCGCCCGGAGAAGTAGCACAGATACGCAGTATTTT
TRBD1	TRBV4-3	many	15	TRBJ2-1	CASSHGQGRYNEQFF	TGCGCCAGCAGCCACGGACAGGGGCGCTACAATGAGCAGTTCTTC
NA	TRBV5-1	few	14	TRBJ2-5	CASSLDGRGETQYF	TGCGCCAGCAGCTTGGACGGCCGTGGGGAGACCCAGTACTTC